The source of this TCR beta chain is a study of blood T cell repertoires in COVID-19. In the study overall: Some COVID-19 samples were acute and others convalescent; all came from the United States, Italy and Spain. T cells, B-cell-depleted T cells, or PBMCs supplied cDNA or gDNA.

This CDR3 has 17 amino acids. J gave up 7 bases and V 3 bases, and 14 bases lay outside the gene matches. CDR1 is LGHDT and CDR2 is YNNKEL in the germline V gene (reference sequence). In the original analysis: Reference gene primer amplification gave nucleated cell count estimates. The assay was immunoSEQ multiplex PCR, and TCRdb's table has in-frame clones only and misses some. V, J and clone size derive from that table, while D and trimming were established from the DNA sequence. The table includes some 370,000 clones, around 87% detected once. This clonotype was sampled from a man aged 18 to 30 with active or convalescent COVID-19. Source material: peripheral blood. V gene TRBV3-1 (or the pseudogene TRBV3-2) combines with J gene TRBJ1-4; 7 nucleotides agree with TRBD1. CDR3 in amino acids: CASSHPNPTGILEKLFF. In DNA, the CDR3 is TGTGCCAGCAGCCACCCCAACCCGACAGGGATCCTTGAAAAACTGTTTTTT.